Each of the 19 T cell receptor beta chains below was sequenced from the same sample in a study of T cell responses to AZD1222 COVID-19 vaccine. Method: immunoSEQ multiplex PCR; TCRdb's copy keeps in-frame clones and lacks some. The sample has fewer than 150,000 clones, 70% to 90% seen once; the top ten hold under 2%. The source material was peripheral blood, sampled on day 0 of AZD1222 vaccination. The receptors shown here come from an adult in good health.

The sample holds one count of this clone. V gene TRBV7-9 combines with J gene TRBJ1-4; D gene unclear. CDR1 SEHNR and CDR2 FQNEAQ come from the germline V gene (reference sequence). Trimming removed 1 base from V and 8 bases from J, with 8 bases in between. The CDR3 is made up of 13 amino acids. The CDR3 DNA reads TGTGCCAGCAGCTTAGACCTCAGAGAAAAACTGTTTTTT. It yields the protein CASSLDLREKLFF.

The genes are TRBV25-1 and TRBJ1-2; D is unresolved. Trimming removed 7 bases at V and 2 bases at J, with 11 bases between. Germline CDR1 and CDR2: MGHDK and SYGVNS. This CDR3 is built from 13 residues. Here the CDR3 DNA reads TGTGCCAGCAAGTTGGACGGCAACTATGGCTACACCTTC. The encoded protein is CASKLDGNYGYTF.

The V gene is TRBV5-5, the J gene TRBJ1-5; TRBD1 is a possible D gene (5 bases). The germline V gene has CDR1 SGHKS and CDR2 YYEKEE (reference sequence). CDR3 length: 13 amino acids. V dropped 3 bases and J dropped 7 bases, with 11 bases sitting between them. The CDR3 sequence: CASSYPRVQPQHF. The DNA of the CDR3 is TGTGCCAGCAGCTACCCCAGGGTACAGCCCCAGCATTTT.

The rearrangement joins TRBV7-3 to TRBJ1-6; D is ambiguous. V was shortened by 1 base and J by 7 bases, with 8 bases between the two germline ends. The CDR3 contains 14 residues. Per germline, CDR1 SGHTA and CDR2 FQGTGA. The CDR3 sequence is CASSLIGENSPLHF. The CDR3 nucleotides are TGTGCCAGCAGCTTAATTGGGGAAAATTCACCCCTCCACTTT.

The chain has TRBV10-3 and TRBJ1-2; D is possibly TRBD1 (5 bases). The CDR3 sequence is 16 residues long. The V and J ends lost 8 bases and 0 bases respectively, with 19 bases between them. Germline lookup yields CDR1 ENHRY and CDR2 SYGVKD. The CDR3 DNA is TGTGCCATCTTGGGGGACCTACAATATTCTAACTATGGCTACACCTTC. It encodes CAILGDLQYSNYGYTF.

The chain links TRBV6-2 or TRBV6-3 to TRBJ1-1; unclear D gene. Germline assignment: CDR1 MNHEY and CDR2 SVGEGT. The CDR3 is 17 residues long. The V end was cut by 0 bases, the J end by 3 bases, with 17 bases between. The CDR3 here is CASSYSTLARWDTEAFF. In DNA, the CDR3 is TGTGCCAGCAGTTACTCGACGTTGGCCCGTTGGGACACTGAAGCTTTCTTT.

The chain joins TRBV27 to TRBJ1-3; D is unresolved. V lost 4 bases, J lost 0 bases, and 13 bases lay in between. The CDR3 covers 16 residues. Germline V gives CDR1 MNHEY, CDR2 SMNVEV (reference sequence). The CDR3 reads CASSSSLAPSGNTIYF. CDR3 coding DNA: TGTGCCAGCAGTTCCTCTCTAGCACCCTCTGGAAACACCATATATTTT.

The V and J genes are TRBV5-6 and TRBJ1-1; the match to TRBD1 covers 7 bases. V lost 0 bases to trimming and J lost 0 bases; unmatched junction nucleotides: 5. Looked up from germline, CDR1 is SGHDT and CDR2 is YYEEEE. The CDR3 length is 16 residues. CDR3 in DNA: TGTGCCAGCAGCTTGGAACAGGGGATTTTGAACACTGAAGCTTTCTTT. Translating gives CASSLEQGILNTEAFF.

As to this clone: The sample carries other DNA sequences with the same CDR3. The rearrangement links TRBV28 to TRBJ1-2; 7 nucleotides match TRBD1. The CDR3 runs to 13 residues. After removal of 2 bases from V and 8 bases from J, the junction contained 5 bases not matched to a gene. Per germline, CDR1 MDHEN and CDR2 SYDVKM. CDR3 sequence: CASSLEGAGGYTF. The CDR3 DNA sequence: TGTGCCAGCAGTTTAGAGGGGGCGGGCGGCTACACCTTC.

The chain carries TRBV28 and TRBJ1-5, with D possibly matching TRBD1 (6 bases). This CDR3 region has 15 residues. Germline loops: CDR1 MDHEN, CDR2 SYDVKM. V gave up 5 bases and J gave up 2 bases, with 13 bases separating them. Here the CDR3 reads CASSRGGGGNQPQHF. CDR3 coding DNA: TGTGCCAGCAGTCGGGGGGGCGGTGGCAATCAGCCCCAGCATTTT.

The V call is TRBV3-1 (or the pseudogene TRBV3-2), the J call TRBJ1-2; 7 bases map to TRBD1. The CDR3 is 16 amino acids. The germline V gene has CDR1 LGHDT and CDR2 YNNKEL (reference sequence). The V gene end was trimmed by 0 bases and the J gene end by 1 base; junction bases not matched to a gene: 5. CDR3 amino acids: CASSQDQRGRNYGYTF. In DNA, the CDR3 is TGTGCCAGCAGCCAAGATCAAAGGGGGCGTAACTATGGCTACACCTTC.

This clone was seen just once. The rearrangement links TRBV7-9 to TRBJ1-6, with 8 nucleotides matching TRBD1. Trimming took 5 bases from V and 10 from J; bases not matched to a gene: 13. The CDR3 is 16 amino acids. CDR1 is SEHNR and CDR2 is FQNEAQ in the germline V gene (reference sequence). The CDR3 sequence: CASSQRSRDRYSPLHF. The DNA for the CDR3 is TGTGCCAGCAGCCAGAGGTCCCGGGACAGGTACTCACCCCTCCACTTT.

This chain links TRBV19 with TRBJ1-1, with D possibly being TRBD1 (6 bases). The CDR3 is 14 amino acids. Trimming pared 3 bases from V and 6 bases from J, leaving 14 bases between. Looked up from germline, CDR1 is LNHDA and CDR2 is SQIVND (reference sequence). The DNA of the CDR3 is TGTGCCAGTAGTATTGCTCAGGGGTTCTCTGAAGCTTTCTTT. Encoded protein: CASSIAQGFSEAFF.

The rearrangement joins TRBV11-2 to TRBJ1-2, with a tentative D call TRBD1 (6 bases). Germline V gives CDR1 SGHAT, CDR2 FQNNGV. This CDR3 contains 13 residues. V was shortened by 2 bases and J by 7 bases, with 11 bases between the two germline ends. CDR3 in amino acids: CASSLTGGRGYTF. The CDR3 nucleotides are TGTGCCAGCAGCTTAACGGGGGGGCGTGGCTACACCTTC.

The rearrangement uses TRBV18 and TRBJ1-2; D gene unclear. Per the germline V gene, CDR1 is KGHSH and CDR2 is LQKENI. Trimming left V 2 bases short and J 2 bases short, with 6 bases between. The CDR3 is made up of 13 amino acids. The CDR3 region has the DNA TGTGCCAGCTCACCATCCGGGAACTATGGCTACACCTTC. Protein product: CASSPSGNYGYTF.

In its sample, this clone was seen once. The CDR3 region is CASSPPGGYTEAFF. The CDR3 DNA is TGTGCCAGCAGCCCCCCTGGGGGGTACACTGAAGCTTTCTTT. The rearrangement uses TRBV7-8 and TRBJ1-1; D perhaps matches TRBD1 (5 bases). There are 14 residues in the CDR3. Trimming took off 5 bases at V and 3 bases at J, with 13 bases between the two ends. Germline loops: CDR1 SGHVS, CDR2 FQNEAQ. Full variable domain (rest looked up from reference TRBV7-8 and TRBJ1-1): GAGVSQSPRYKVAKRGQDVALRCDPISGHVSLFWYQQALGQGPEFLTYFQNEAQLDKSGLPSDRFFAERPEGSVSTLKIQRTQQEDSAVYLCASSPPGGYTEAFFGQGTRLTVV.

The chain has TRBV24-1 and TRBJ1-5; 10 bases fit TRBD1. This CDR3 has 16 residues. CDR1 is KGHDR and CDR2 is SFDVKD in the germline V gene. J was trimmed by 4 bases and V by 3 bases; bases with no gene match: 5. For the CDR3, the DNA is TGTGCCACCAGTGATGCCGGGACAGGGGAGAATCAGCCCCAGCATTTT. This translates into CATSDAGTGENQPQHF.

The chain employs TRBV11-3 and TRBJ2-5; perhaps TRBD1 as D (6 bases). CDR1 is SGHNT and CDR2 is YENEEA in the germline V gene. V lost 5 bases to trimming and J lost 11 bases, with 15 bases between them. The CDR3 sequence is 12 residues long. CDR3 sequence reads: CASSHGTGSQYF. For the CDR3, the DNA is TGTGCCAGCAGCCATGGCACAGGGTCTCAGTACTTC.

The chain is built from TRBV29-1 and TRBJ1-2; TRBD1 matches at 8 bases. CDR3 length: 12 residues. V lost 5 bases, J lost 7 bases, and 6 bases stayed unmatched. The germline CDR1 and CDR2 sequences are SQVTM and ANQGSEA. CDR3 in amino acids: CSVSPGGFGYTF. The CDR3 DNA sequence: TGCAGCGTTTCCCCAGGGGGCTTTGGCTACACCTTC.